Listed here are 20 T cell receptor beta chains from one sample, sequenced in a study of blood T cell repertoires in COVID-19. The data were produced by immunoSEQ multiplex PCR, yet TCRdb's version contains in-frame clones alone and is incomplete. The sample lists a few hundred thousand clones, approximately 90% occurring once. The sequencing sample was made of PBMCs or T cells enriched from blood (not recorded which). The receptor source for this set is a woman aged 35 to 49 who had been exposed to COVID-19.

The chain employs TRBV7-2 and TRBJ1-6; tentatively, D is TRBD1 (6 bases). CDR3 size: 15 residues. V lost 2 bases and J lost 7, with 12 bases in between. The germline V gene has CDR1 SGHTA and CDR2 FQGNSA. The CDR3 region is CASSLRRQENSPLHF. CDR3 nucleotides: TGTGCCAGCAGCTTAAGAAGACAGGAGAATTCACCCCTCCACTTT.

The chain couples TRBV9 to TRBJ1-5; no firm D call. Trimming took 4 bases from V and 3 from J, leaving 11 bases between them. In germline, CDR1 is SGDLS, CDR2 YYNGEE. The CDR3 consists of 14 residues. As DNA, the CDR3 is TGTGCCAGCAGCCCTAGCGTAGTCAATCAGCCCCAGCATTTT. This codes for CASSPSVVNQPQHF.

The chain joins TRBV5-4 to TRBJ2-3; 9 nucleotides align to TRBD2. This CDR3 has 14 residues. CDR1 is SGHNT and CDR2 is YYREEE in the germline V gene (reference sequence). The CDR3 DNA reads as TGTGCTACAGTATCGCGGGGGGGTACAGATACGCAGTATTTT. It encodes CATVSRGGTDTQYF.

This chain connects TRBV7-9 to TRBJ1-2; perhaps TRBD1 as D (6 bases). V was pared by 2 bases and J by 6 bases, with 16 bases between. The CDR3 consists of 15 residues. The germline CDR1 and CDR2 sequences are SEHNR and FQNEAQ (reference sequence). CDR3 nucleotide sequence: TGTGCCAGCAGCTTACCGTATCAGGGGAGGGATGGCTACACCTTC. It encodes CASSLPYQGRDGYTF.

This chain joins TRBV3-1 (or the pseudogene TRBV3-2) and TRBJ2-3; TRBD2 aligns across 9 bases. CDR1 LGHDT and CDR2 YNNKEL come from the germline V gene (reference sequence). The CDR3 runs 15 residues. V shed 4 bases and J 6 bases; nucleotides not matched to a gene: 8. CDR3: CASSPGTSLLDTQYF. In DNA, the CDR3 is TGTGCCAGCAGCCCGGGGACTAGCCTATTGGATACGCAGTATTTT.

The rearrangement links TRBV19 to TRBJ1-5; D unclear. This CDR3 spans 13 amino acids. Germline V gives CDR1 LNHDA, CDR2 SQIVND (reference sequence). V lost 6 bases to trimming and J lost 3 bases, with 9 bases between them. The CDR3 protein is CASSGLLNQPQHF. The CDR3 region has the DNA TGTGCCAGTAGCGGACTGCTCAATCAGCCCCAGCATTTT.

The V gene is TRBV5-4, the J gene TRBJ2-2, with 10 bases that match TRBD1. The CDR3 has 18 residues. V shed 4 bases, J shed 4 bases, and the junction held 13 bases outside the gene matches. Germline CDR1 SGHNT, CDR2 YYREEE (reference sequence). In DNA form, the CDR3 reads TGTGCCAGCAGCCCAGAGACAGGGGGCCCCTGGGGCACCGGGGAGCTGTTTTTT. Translation gives CASSPETGGPWGTGELFF.

This clone was counted once. This rearrangement joins TRBV21-1 to TRBJ1-4; no DNA check was done on the table's D call, TRBD1. TRBV21-1 is deemed a pseudogene. This CDR3 comprises 15 residues. The CDR3 spells CASSRRQVTNEKLFF. CDR3 in DNA: TGTGCCAGCAGCAGACGACAGGTAACTAATGAAAAACTGTTTTTT.

This chain uses TRBV5-1 with TRBJ1-1, with D possibly being TRBD1 (5 bases). CDR3 size: 15 residues. V was cut by 0 bases and J by 6 bases, with 15 bases left in between. The germline CDR1 and CDR2 sequences are SGHRS and YFSETQ. The CDR3 region is CASSLERGGGAEAFF. DNA of the CDR3: TGCGCCAGCAGCTTGGAGCGTGGGGGAGGGGCTGAAGCTTTCTTT.

The chain recombines TRBV6-5 with TRBJ2-5, with 8 bases matching TRBD1. The ends lost 6 bases at V and 2 bases at J; junction bases unmatched: 8. The CDR3 is 15 residues long. The germline gives CDR1 MNHEY, CDR2 SVGAGI. CDR3 sequence: CASSSGGGGQETQYF. CDR3 nucleotides: TGTGCCAGCAGCTCAGGGGGCGGAGGGCAAGAGACCCAGTACTTC.

The chain couples TRBV6-5 to TRBJ1-1, with a tentative D call TRBD1 (6 bases). The CDR3 is 15 amino acids. Trimming cost V 6 bases and J 7 bases, with 21 bases left between them. The germline CDR1 and CDR2 sequences are MNHEY and SVGAGI. This chain's CDR3 is CASRRTGSGDGEAFF. The CDR3 DNA is TGTGCCAGCAGACGGACCGGGTCAGGGGATGGTGAAGCTTTCTTT.

The chain recombines TRBV18 with TRBJ2-5; TRBD1 might be the D (5 bases). The CDR3 covers 13 residues. V was cut by 6 bases and J by 4 bases, with 12 bases left in between. Germline values: CDR1 KGHSH, CDR2 LQKENI. CDR3 in amino acids: CASSSLDRETQYF. The CDR3 DNA reads TGTGCCAGCTCTTCCCTTGACAGAGAGACCCAGTACTTC.

The chain links TRBV24-1 to TRBJ2-2, with D maybe TRBD1 (6 bases). Trimming removed 5 bases from V and 7 bases from J, with 28 bases in between. Germline CDR1 reads KGHDR; CDR2 reads SFDVKD. The CDR3 spans 19 residues. CDR3 nucleotide sequence: TGTGCCACCAGTGCCTCAGGGGTAGGGAGATCCCGGAGCTTCGGGGAGCTGTTTTTT. As protein: CATSASGVGRSRSFGELFF.

CDR3 in DNA: TGCGCCAGCAGCTCTGGGACTAGCGGGAAGGCTTACAATGAGCAGTTCTTC. Its translation: CASSSGTSGKAYNEQFF. The rearrangement links TRBV5-1 to TRBJ2-1; 13 bases are shared with TRBD2. Losses at the gene ends were 3 bases for V and 4 bases for J; bases not matched to a gene: 7. The CDR3 covers 17 residues. From germline, CDR1 is SGHRS and CDR2 YFSETQ.

The rearrangement uses TRBV2 and TRBJ1-6; perhaps TRBD1 as D (5 bases). CDR1 is SNHLY and CDR2 is FYNNEI in the germline V gene. V was clipped by 5 bases and J by 6 bases, with 14 bases between them. The CDR3 extends over 15 amino acids. CDR3: CASSPRGGTNSPLHF. CDR3 nucleotide sequence: TGTGCCAGCAGTCCACGTGGGGGGACTAATTCACCCCTCCACTTT.

The rearrangement uses TRBV19 and TRBJ1-1; no clear D. Germline V gives CDR1 LNHDA, CDR2 SQIVND (reference sequence). CDR3 size: 13 residues. The V and J ends lost 7 bases and 1 base respectively, with 10 bases between them. The CDR3 nucleotides are TGTGCCAGTATCCCAGCGGGGAACACTGAAGCTTTCTTT. Its protein product is CASIPAGNTEAFF.

The V call is TRBV14, the J call TRBJ1-2; no firm D call. Trimming removed 4 bases at V and 2 bases at J, with 14 bases between. This CDR3 spans 15 amino acids. Germline loops: CDR1 SGHDN, CDR2 FVKESK. The CDR3 sequence: CASSPVYQSNYGYTF. The CDR3 nucleotides read TGTGCCAGCAGCCCAGTGTACCAATCAAACTATGGCTACACCTTC.

The rearrangement uses TRBV30 and TRBJ2-1; D gene uncertain. The V end lost 4 bases, the J end lost 8 bases, and 9 bases lay between the germline ends. Germline V gene data show CDR1 as GTSNPN and CDR2 as SVGIG (reference sequence). The CDR3 is 11 amino acids. Here the CDR3 DNA reads TGTGCCTGGACTGTCGCGGATGAGCAGTTCTTC. Translated: CAWTVADEQFF.

The chain has TRBV7-9 and TRBJ2-7; possible D gene TRBD1, 6 bases. This CDR3 comprises 14 residues. The germline V gene encodes CDR1 SEHNR and CDR2 FQNEAQ (reference sequence). Trimming shortened V by 5 bases and J by 2 bases, and 13 bases separated the two germline ends. The CDR3, as DNA: TGTGCCAGCAGCCCAGGACAGACTCCCTACGAGCAGTACTTC. As protein: CASSPGQTPYEQYF. The full variable domain, its missing parts supplied by reference TRBV7-9 and TRBJ2-7, is DTGVSQNPRHKITKRGQNVTFRCDPISEHNRLYWYRQTLGQGPEFLTYFQNEAQLEKSRLLSDRFSAERPKGSFSTLEIQRTEQGDSAMYLCASSPGQTPYEQYFGPGTRLTVT.

The chain joins TRBV19 to TRBJ1-1, with 9 bases identical to TRBD1. Germline CDR1 LNHDA, CDR2 SQIVND (reference sequence). The CDR3 is 15 residues long. The trim removed 6 bases at V and 2 bases at J, leaving 7 bases unmatched. As DNA, the CDR3 is TGTGCCAGTAGGCTCAGGACAGGGGCAAACACTGAAGCTTTCTTT. Its translation: CASRLRTGANTEAFF.